Below are 29 T cell receptor beta chains sequenced from a single sample in a study of blood T cell repertoires in COVID-19. Profiling relied on immunoSEQ multiplex PCR, and the TCRdb table lists in-frame clones only, not all of them. Of about 400,000 clones listed, roughly 90% are singletons. The specimen sequenced was peripheral blood. All receptors come from a man between 35 and 55 years old with acute or convalescent COVID-19.

V is TRBV4-1 and J is TRBJ1-5, with D perhaps matching TRBD1 (6 bases). Trimming removed 2 bases at V and 10 bases at J, with 12 bases between. The CDR3 loop spans 13 amino acids. The germline V gene encodes CDR1 MGHRA and CDR2 YSYEKL. CDR3: CASSQPGAKPQHF. The CDR3 DNA reads as TGCGCCAGCAGCCAACCAGGGGCAAAACCCCAGCATTTT.

V is TRBV7-2 and J is TRBJ2-7; 8 bases are a match to TRBD1. Germline V CDR1 and CDR2: SGHTA, FQGNSA. The CDR3 is made up of 14 amino acids. V was pared by 3 bases and J by 2 bases, with 3 bases of the junction left unmatched. The CDR3 reads CASSFTTGAYEQYF. The CDR3, as DNA: TGTGCCAGCAGCTTCACGACAGGGGCCTACGAGCAGTACTTC.

CDR3 loop: CASTPGTDTGANVLTF. The CDR3 region has the DNA TGTGCCAGCACACCAGGGACAGACACTGGGGCCAACGTCCTGACTTTC. V usage is TRBV28 and J usage is TRBJ2-6; the match to TRBD1 covers 7 bases. Trimming removed 7 bases from V and 2 bases from J; junction bases left unmatched: 8. The CDR3 loop spans 16 amino acids. Germline-derived CDR1 and CDR2 are MDHEN and SYDVKM.

This rearrangement joins TRBV4-1 to TRBJ1-5; 7 positions agree with TRBD1. Germline CDR1 and CDR2: MGHRA and YSYEKL. The CDR3 is made up of 15 amino acids. With V trimmed by 0 bases and J by 5 bases, 4 bases remained unmatched. CDR3 DNA sequence: TGCGCCAGCAGCCAAGATGACAGGGTAGATCAGCCCCAGCATTTT. Protein product: CASSQDDRVDQPQHF.

The CDR3 loop reads CASSLTKGLHGYTF. Written as DNA, the CDR3 is TGTGCCAGCAGTTTGACGAAGGGGCTCCATGGCTACACCTTC. This sequence joins TRBV27 and TRBJ1-2; D perhaps matches TRBD1 (5 bases). The CDR3 loop spans 14 amino acids. V lost 3 bases, J lost 6 bases, and 14 bases lay in between. Germline CDR1 MNHEY, CDR2 SMNVEV (reference sequence).

This rearrangement joins TRBV19 to TRBJ1-3; the D gene is possibly TRBD1 (6 bases). Germline CDR1 LNHDA, CDR2 SQIVND (reference sequence). The germline V and J ends were trimmed by 6 bases and 7 bases, with 16 bases remaining between them. The CDR3 runs 14 residues. The CDR3 spells CASSQQGRRNTIYF. The CDR3 DNA is TGTGCCAGTAGCCAACAGGGAAGGAGGAACACCATATATTTT.

V and J are TRBV5-5 and TRBJ2-7, with D uncertain. The germline CDR1 and CDR2 sequences are SGHKS and YYEKEE (reference sequence). The CDR3 contains 13 residues. V was pared by 0 bases and J by 5 bases, with 9 bases between. In nucleotides, the CDR3 is TGTGCCAGCAGCTTGGTCCCCGAGGACGAGCAGTACTTC. The encoded protein is CASSLVPEDEQYF.

This chain links TRBV27 with TRBJ2-7, with TRBD2 as a possible D gene (5 bases). The CDR3 loop spans 17 amino acids. Germline-derived CDR1 and CDR2 are MNHEY and SMNVEV (reference sequence). V lost 0 bases and J 2 bases, leaving 17 bases between the germline ends. DNA of the CDR3: TGTGCCAGCAGTTTATCATTCTCAATCGGGATGCCCTACGAGCAGTACTTC. The encoded protein is CASSLSFSIGMPYEQYF.

This clone was counted ten times or more. The V call is TRBV2, the J call TRBJ1-2, with 7 bases fitting TRBD1. Trimming cost V 7 bases and J 5 bases; bases outside gene matches: 10. The germline CDR1 and CDR2 sequences are SNHLY and FYNNEI. The length of the CDR3 is 14 residues. CDR3 DNA: TGTGCCAGCAAAGACAGGGCAAATCGATATGGCTACACCTTC. It encodes CASKDRANRYGYTF.

This chain connects TRBV9 to TRBJ2-2; D perhaps matches TRBD1 (5 bases). Trimming stripped 2 bases from V and 6 bases from J, with 11 bases between. The germline V gene has CDR1 SGDLS and CDR2 YYNGEE. The CDR3 is 14 amino acids. The CDR3: CASSVSGPPGELFF. CDR3 nucleotides: TGTGCCAGCAGCGTCTCAGGGCCGCCCGGGGAGCTGTTTTTT.

The rearrangement uses TRBV6-5 and TRBJ2-1; 7 bases are a match to TRBD2. J was trimmed by 9 bases and V by 0 bases; bases with no gene match: 8. The CDR3 covers 15 residues. The germline gives CDR1 MNHEY, CDR2 SVGAGI. The CDR3 bases are TGTGCCAGCAGTTACTCCGGGACTATTGGCGGTGAGCAGTTCTTC. This gives the protein CASSYSGTIGGEQFF.

This clone came up a few times. This chain connects TRBV6-1 to TRBJ1-2; TRBD1 is a possible D gene (6 bases). The V and J ends lost 2 bases and 2 bases respectively, with 12 bases between them. The CDR3 runs 15 residues. Looked up from germline, CDR1 is MNHNS and CDR2 is SASEGT. The CDR3 nucleotides read TGTGCCAGCAGTGAAAGCGGGGGGCCGAACTATGGCTACACCTTC. It translates to CASSESGGPNYGYTF.

The rearrangement uses TRBV28 and TRBJ2-7; 8 bases match TRBD1. The trim removed 6 bases at V and 3 bases at J, leaving 4 bases unmatched. The germline CDR1 and CDR2 sequences are MDHEN and SYDVKM. This CDR3 comprises 13 residues. The DNA for the CDR3 is TGTGCCAGCAGCCAAGGACAGGGCTACGAGCAGTACTTC. Translated: CASSQGQGYEQYF.

This chain connects TRBV2 to TRBJ1-3; TRBD1 is a possible D gene (5 bases). Trimming left V 5 bases short and J 4 bases short, with 21 bases between. Germline assignment: CDR1 SNHLY and CDR2 FYNNEI. The CDR3 has 17 residues. CDR3 in amino acids: CASSPNRGGSAGNTIYF. CDR3 nucleotide sequence: TGTGCCAGCAGTCCAAACCGGGGGGGTTCGGCCGGAAACACCATATATTTT.

The chain combines TRBV4-3 with TRBJ1-6; D is ambiguous. There are 19 residues in the CDR3. V was cut by 0 bases and J by 7 bases, with 22 bases left in between. Germline V gene data show CDR1 as LGHNA and CDR2 as YSLEER. CDR3 amino acids: CASSQDWERTGQLNSPLHF. In DNA, the CDR3 is TGCGCCAGCAGCCAAGATTGGGAAAGGACTGGGCAATTAAATTCACCCCTCCACTTT.

The chain carries TRBV7-3 and TRBJ2-3; TRBD1 might be the D (6 bases). This CDR3 contains 14 residues. Trimming cost V 0 bases and J 6 bases, with 10 bases left between them. Germline V gene sequence: CDR1 SGHTA, CDR2 FQGTGA. CDR3 DNA sequence: TGTGCCAGCAGCTTAACAGGGGGTCGTGATACGCAGTATTTT. This encodes CASSLTGGRDTQYF.

This clone occurred once. This chain connects TRBV4-1 to TRBJ2-5; 8 bases map to TRBD2. The CDR3 loop spans 16 amino acids. Germline V CDR1 and CDR2: MGHRA, YSYEKL. V shed 8 bases and J 1 base; nucleotides not matched to a gene: 12. CDR3 in DNA: TGCGCCAGCGCCCGTGGCAGCGGGGGTTCCCAAGAGACCCAGTACTTC. Translated, it gives CASARGSGGSQETQYF.

The V gene is TRBV19, the J gene TRBJ1-2, with TRBD1 as a possible D gene (5 bases). From germline, CDR1 is LNHDA and CDR2 SQIVND (reference sequence). The CDR3 length is 15 residues. V shed 5 bases and J shed 0 bases, with 13 bases lying between them. The CDR3 sequence is CASSARQPANYGYTF. The CDR3 bases are TGTGCCAGTAGTGCACGACAGCCAGCTAACTATGGCTACACCTTC.

The chain employs TRBV6-5 and TRBJ2-7; 7 bases match TRBD1. The CDR3 runs to 15 residues. Looked up from germline, CDR1 is MNHEY and CDR2 is SVGAGI. Trimming cost V 0 bases and J 4 bases; bases outside gene matches: 6. CDR3 DNA: TGTGCCAGCAGTTACTCGATGGGACAGTTATACGAGCAGTACTTC. Translation gives CASSYSMGQLYEQYF.

The chain is built from TRBV2 and TRBJ2-7; 9 nucleotides match TRBD2. Per the germline V gene, CDR1 is SNHLY and CDR2 is FYNNEI. Trimming removed 6 bases from V and 3 bases from J; junction bases left unmatched: 15. The CDR3 extends over 17 amino acids. The CDR3: CASSPEGGGRAFYEQYF. The CDR3 nucleotides are TGTGCCAGCAGCCCCGAGGGAGGCGGGAGGGCTTTCTACGAGCAGTACTTC.

This chain joins TRBV7-9 and TRBJ2-4, with 8 nucleotides matching TRBD2. The trim removed 1 base at V and 0 bases at J, leaving 5 bases unmatched. This CDR3 spans 17 amino acids. CDR1 and CDR2 (germline): SEHNR, FQNEAQ (reference sequence). The CDR3 coding sequence is TGTGCCAGCAGCTTAGTACTAGCGGACCCAGCCAAAAACATTCAGTACTTC. Protein product: CASSLVLADPAKNIQYF.

The J gene is TRBJ2-1, the V gene TRBV11-3; perhaps TRBD2 as D (6 bases). Trimming pared 1 base from V and 9 bases from J, leaving 19 bases between. The length of the CDR3 is 16 residues. Germline V CDR1 and CDR2: SGHNT, YENEEA. CDR3 loop: CASSLGGGPSVGEQFF. Written as DNA, the CDR3 is TGTGCCAGCAGCTTAGGGGGAGGACCCTCGGTGGGTGAGCAGTTCTTC.

The gene calls are TRBV5-1 and TRBJ2-5; 7 positions agree with TRBD1. The CDR3 has 14 residues. Germline V lookup: CDR1 SGHRS, CDR2 YFSETQ. V was pared by 1 base and J by 5 bases, with 5 bases of the junction left unmatched. The CDR3 bases are TGCGCCAGCAGCTTGATGACAGGGTCGGAGACCCAGTACTTC. Its translation is CASSLMTGSETQYF. Drawing the rest from reference TRBV5-1 and TRBJ2-5, the complete variable domain is KAGVTQTPRYLIKTRGQQVTLSCSPISGHRSVSWYQQTPGQGLQFLFEYFSETQRNKGNFPGRFSGRQFSNSRSEMNVSTLELGDSALYLCASSLMTGSETQYFGPGTRLLVL.

The V call is TRBV5-1, the J call TRBJ2-2; TRBD2 agrees at 14 bases. Germline V gene sequence: CDR1 SGHRS, CDR2 YFSETQ. CDR3 length equals 20 residues. V lost 0 bases, J lost 0 bases, and 7 bases stayed unmatched. The CDR3 sequence: CASSLGPLTSGGANTGELFF. The CDR3 DNA reads TGCGCCAGCAGCTTGGGCCCCCTGACTAGCGGGGGGGCGAACACCGGGGAGCTGTTTTTT.

V is TRBV7-6 and J is TRBJ1-1; D is ambiguous. The CDR3 is made up of 15 amino acids. Germline V gene sequence: CDR1 SGHVS, CDR2 FNYEAQ. V dropped 5 bases and J dropped 2 bases, with 15 bases sitting between them. For the CDR3, the DNA is TGTGCCAGCAGCGCTAGCTTTGGAAAAAACACTGAAGCTTTCTTT. Translating it yields CASSASFGKNTEAFF. Full variable domain (outside the CDR3, taken from reference TRBV7-6 and TRBJ1-1): GAGVSQSPRYKVTKRGQDVALRCDPISGHVSLYWYRQALGQGPEFLTYFNYEAQQDKSGLPNDRFSAERPEGSISTLTIQRTEQRDSAMYRCASSASFGKNTEAFFGQGTRLTVV.

The V and J genes are TRBV7-3 and TRBJ2-3; TRBD1 is a possible D gene (7 bases). The CDR3 is 16 amino acids. V was shortened by 1 base and J by 0 bases, with 11 bases between the two germline ends. The germline V gene has CDR1 SGHTA and CDR2 FQGTGA. The DNA of the CDR3 is TGTGCCAGCAGCTTAATGACAGGGAGGAGCACAGATACGCAGTATTTT. Residues: CASSLMTGRSTDTQYF. The variable domain in full, with the rest retrieved from reference TRBV7-3 and TRBJ2-3, is GAGVSQTPSNKVTEKGKYVELRCDPISGHTALYWYRQSLGQGPEFLIYFQGTGAADDSGLPNDRFFAVRPEGSVSTLKIQRTERGDSAVYLCASSLMTGRSTDTQYFGPGTRLTVL.

This chain links TRBV19 with TRBJ2-4; a weak D match, TRBD1 (6 bases). This CDR3 region has 14 residues. V was pared by 3 bases and J by 4 bases, with 10 bases between. Germline lookup yields CDR1 LNHDA and CDR2 SQIVND (reference sequence). CDR3 sequence (DNA): TGTGCCAGTAGTATGGTCGGACAGAAAAACATTCAGTACTTC. Amino acids: CASSMVGQKNIQYF.

The genes are TRBV19 and TRBJ2-7; maybe TRBD1 (6 bases). V shed 1 base and J shed 2 bases, with 15 bases lying between them. Germline V gene sequence: CDR1 LNHDA, CDR2 SQIVND (reference sequence). This CDR3 contains 16 residues. The CDR3 loop reads CASSIGTGLRAYEQYF. The CDR3 bases are TGTGCCAGTAGTATAGGAACAGGGTTGAGGGCCTACGAGCAGTACTTC.

The chain employs TRBV7-9 and TRBJ2-3, with D possibly TRBD2 on 5 matching bases. Germline-derived CDR1 and CDR2 are SEHNR and FQNEAQ (reference sequence). The CDR3 contains 15 residues. Trimming removed 5 bases from V and 4 bases from J, with 16 bases in between. The CDR3 sequence is CASSPSPLAADTQYF. CDR3 in DNA: TGTGCCAGCAGCCCCAGCCCGCTAGCAGCAGATACGCAGTATTTT.